Shown below are 10 T cell receptor beta chains from a single sample sequenced in a study of T cell responses to AZD1222 COVID-19 vaccine. Only in-frame clones appear in the TCRdb table, and some are missing; sequencing was by immunoSEQ multiplex PCR. The sample carries roughly 150,000 clones, over 90% recorded once. The material sequenced was peripheral blood, taken on day 0 of AZD1222 vaccination. The receptors here all came from an adult in good health.

This sequence joins TRBV3-1 (or the pseudogene TRBV3-2) and TRBJ2-2; TRBD2 agrees at 8 bases. The J segment lost 7 bases and the V segment lost 0 bases, leaving 1 base of the junction unmatched. The CDR3 has 14 amino acids. CDR1 and CDR2 (germline): LGHDT, YNNKEL (reference sequence). In nucleotides, the CDR3 is TGTGCCAGCAGCCAAGAAGGGACTAGCGGGGAGCTGTTTTTT. Amino acid sequence: CASSQEGTSGELFF.

J is TRBJ1-4 and V is TRBV7-8; D gene unclear. The V end was cut by 5 bases, the J end by 8 bases, with 21 bases between. CDR3 size: 16 residues. Looked up from germline, CDR1 is SGHVS and CDR2 is FQNEAQ. This CDR3 reads CASSLDRSSLGEKLFF. CDR3 bases: TGTGCCAGCAGCCTTGACCGCTCCAGTTTGGGGGAAAAACTGTTTTTT.

This rearrangement joins TRBV28 to TRBJ2-3; no clear D. Trimming took 4 bases from V and 4 from J, leaving 3 bases between them. The CDR3 length is 11 residues. Germline-derived CDR1 and CDR2 are MDHEN and SYDVKM. CDR3 sequence (DNA): TGTGCCAGCAGTTACCCAGATACGCAGTATTTT. Amino acid sequence: CASSYPDTQYF.

This sequence joins TRBV7-3 and TRBJ1-2, with D uncertain. The CDR3 consists of 13 residues. Per germline, CDR1 SGHTA and CDR2 FQGTGA. Between the trimmed V and J ends, which lost 3 bases and 0 bases, there was a span of 5 bases. The CDR3 DNA sequence: TGTGCCAGCAGCTTGGGTGCTAACTATGGCTACACCTTC. It is translated as CASSLGANYGYTF.

The rearrangement uses TRBV24-1 and TRBJ1-2; the D is unclear. Germline CDR1 and CDR2: KGHDR and SFDVKD. V lost 2 bases, J lost 4 bases, and 22 bases lay in between. This CDR3 is 18 amino acids long. CDR3 DNA sequence: TGTGCCACCAGTGATTCCCCGGGTGGGCCGAATCCTTCCTATGGCTACACCTTC. This codes for CATSDSPGGPNPSYGYTF.

This chain connects TRBV15 to TRBJ1-2, with D perhaps matching TRBD1 (5 bases). CDR3 length: 14 residues. Trimming stripped 5 bases from V and 3 bases from J, with 13 bases between. Per the germline V gene, CDR1 is LNHNV and CDR2 is YYDKDF (reference sequence). The CDR3 region is CATSGLRGHYGYTF. The CDR3, as DNA: TGTGCCACCAGCGGTCTCCGGGGCCACTATGGCTACACCTTC.

The chain is built from TRBV2 and TRBJ1-6, with D perhaps TRBD1 (6 bases). The CDR3 is made up of 17 amino acids. CDR1 SNHLY and CDR2 FYNNEI come from the germline V gene. Trimming stripped 1 base from V and 3 bases from J, with 13 bases between. CDR3 nucleotides: TGTGCCAGCAGTGAAGAGCAGGCAGGGGTCTATAATTCACCCCTCCACTTT. Its translation: CASSEEQAGVYNSPLHF.

This clone was seen just once. The rearrangement links TRBV3-1 (or the pseudogene TRBV3-2) to TRBJ2-5, with 9 bases fitting TRBD2. V lost 4 bases and J lost 5; bases outside the gene matches: 8. Germline V gives CDR1 LGHDT, CDR2 YNNKEL (reference sequence). This CDR3 comprises 15 residues. The CDR3, as DNA: TGTGCCAGCAGCCCTCTAGCGGGGATGGGGGAGACCCAGTACTTC. Amino acid sequence: CASSPLAGMGETQYF.

The V call is TRBV27, the J call TRBJ1-2; D is perhaps TRBD1 (6 bases). The CDR3 loop spans 14 amino acids. Trimming pared 3 bases from V and 8 bases from J, leaving 16 bases between. The germline gives CDR1 MNHEY, CDR2 SMNVEV (reference sequence). The CDR3 bases are TGTGCCAGCAGTTTTAGGGCAGGGGTTGTCGGCTACACCTTC. Its translation: CASSFRAGVVGYTF.

This clone was counted a single time. The chain employs TRBV18 and TRBJ1-4; no reliable D call. V was shortened by 6 bases and J by 4 bases, with 15 bases between the two germline ends. Germline lookup yields CDR1 KGHSH and CDR2 LQKENI. This CDR3 is 15 amino acids long. The CDR3 bases are TGTGCCAGCTCCCCCGCGGCAGACCATAATGAAAAACTGTTTTTT. Its translation is CASSPAADHNEKLFF.